The 5 T cell receptor beta chains listed next were all sequenced from one sample in a study of blood T cell repertoires in COVID-19. The repertoire was sequenced with immunoSEQ multiplex PCR; TCRdb's copy has only in-frame clones and lacks some. The sample carries 130,000 to 150,000 clones, 88% recorded once. The sample comprised peripheral blood. The receptors come from a man between 65 and 79 years old with acute or convalescent COVID-19.

The CDR3 is CASSYGIPSNQPQHF. As DNA, the CDR3 is TGTGCCAGCAGTTATGGCATACCCAGCAATCAGCCCCAGCATTTT. The chain uses TRBV6-6 and TRBJ1-5; the D is unclear. With 3 bases removed from V and 1 base from J, the gap between germline ends came to 10 bases. The CDR3 extends over 15 amino acids. In germline, CDR1 is MNHNY, CDR2 SVGAGI (reference sequence).

The chain is built from TRBV7-2 and TRBJ1-2, with TRBD1 matching over 7 bases. The germline CDR1 and CDR2 sequences are SGHTA and FQGNSA. The CDR3 is made up of 15 amino acids. Losses at the gene ends were 1 base for V and 4 bases for J; bases not matched to a gene: 6. The CDR3 DNA reads as TGTGCCAGCAGCTTAGGACAGGGACTTCTCTATGGCTACACCTTC. Its translation: CASSLGQGLLYGYTF. The whole variable domain, filled in from reference TRBV7-2 and TRBJ1-2, reads GAGVSQSPSNKVTEKGKDVELRCDPISGHTALYWYRQSLGQGLEFLIYFQGNSAPDKSGLPSDRFSAERTGGSVSTLTIQRTQQEDSAVYLCASSLGQGLLYGYTFGSGTRLTVV.

The chain has TRBV6-5 and TRBJ1-4; 7 positions match TRBD1. The CDR3 has 15 amino acids. Germline CDR1 MNHEY, CDR2 SVGAGI. V was clipped by 8 bases and J by 5 bases; unmatched bases: 11. The CDR3: CASLMGQIQNEKLFF. In nucleotides, the CDR3 is TGTGCCAGCTTAATGGGACAGATTCAGAATGAAAAACTGTTTTTT.

The chain uses TRBV2 and TRBJ2-7, with 8 positions matching TRBD1. CDR3 length: 12 amino acids. The ends lost 7 bases at V and 7 bases at J; junction bases unmatched: 6. Germline V lookup: CDR1 SNHLY, CDR2 FYNNEI. The CDR3, as DNA: TGTGCCAGCAATCAGGGGGCGCAAGAGCAGTACTTC. Protein product: CASNQGAQEQYF.

The chain has TRBV28 and TRBJ2-7; TRBD2 matches 10 bases. Germline CDR1 reads MDHEN; CDR2 reads SYDVKM. The CDR3 runs to 15 residues. Trimming at V came to 4 bases and at J to 4 bases, leaving 7 bases not matched to a gene. Written as DNA, the CDR3 is TGTGCCAGCAGTTCAGCGGGAGGGAATATGTACGAGCAGTACTTC. Its translation is CASSSAGGNMYEQYF.